These 25 T cell receptor beta chains were all obtained from the same sample, sequenced in a study of OX40 agonist ivuxolimab in advanced cancers. TCRdb's copy holds only in-frame clones and misses some; the assay was immunoSEQ multiplex PCR. Here the sample spans some 96,000 clones, around 91% being singletons. The sequencing used CD4+ or CD8+ T cells sorted from blood, collected in a trial of the OX40 agonist ivuxolimab. The receptor set was obtained from an adult with an advanced solid tumor such as melanoma, head and neck, liver or kidney cancer.

This clone was detected a few times. The CDR3 DNA follows: TGTGCCATCAGTTGGACAGGGGGCCCAACTGGCGAGCAGTACTTC. Protein: CAISWTGGPTGEQYF. The rearrangement joins TRBV10-3 to TRBJ2-7; 11 nucleotides match TRBD1. The CDR3 covers 15 residues. Trimming cost V 5 bases and J 6 bases; bases outside gene matches: 9. Per germline, CDR1 ENHRY and CDR2 SYGVKD.

J is TRBJ1-5 and V is TRBV16; tentatively, D is TRBD1 (6 bases). The germline CDR1 and CDR2 sequences are KGHSY and FQNENV. The CDR3 length is 15 residues. Trimming took off 3 bases at V and 4 bases at J, with 13 bases between the two ends. CDR3 protein: CASSQGAGPNQPQHF. DNA for the CDR3: TGTGCCAGCAGCCAGGGGGCAGGACCGAATCAGCCCCAGCATTTT.

The rearrangement links TRBV5-1 to TRBJ2-7, with D possibly matching TRBD1 (6 bases). Per the germline V gene, CDR1 is SGHRS and CDR2 is YFSETQ. Trimming left V 3 bases short and J 2 bases short, with 15 bases between. The length of the CDR3 is 15 residues. The CDR3 loop is CASSSDRSSAYEQYF. Here the CDR3 DNA reads TGCGCCAGCAGCTCAGACAGGTCCAGTGCCTACGAGCAGTACTTC.

CDR3 sequence reads: CASSQGAGYGYTF. The CDR3 DNA follows: TGTGCCAGCAGCCAGGGGGCCGGCTATGGCTACACCTTC. The chain uses TRBV7-8 and TRBJ1-2, with 8 bases lining up with TRBD1. The CDR3 is 13 amino acids. Trimming removed 5 bases from V and 4 bases from J; junction bases left unmatched: 3. CDR1 and CDR2 from the germline V gene are SGHVS and FQNEAQ.

The chain couples TRBV9 to TRBJ1-1; D is ambiguous. Trimming removed 1 base from V and 3 bases from J, with 7 bases in between. This CDR3 spans 13 amino acids. Germline V lookup: CDR1 SGDLS, CDR2 YYNGEE. CDR3 protein: CASSVMGYTEAFF. In nucleotides, the CDR3 is TGTGCCAGCAGCGTAATGGGCTACACTGAAGCTTTCTTT.

The V and J genes are TRBV29-1 and TRBJ1-4; no clear D gene. V lost 3 bases and J lost 0, with 8 bases in between. This CDR3 contains 14 residues. CDR1 SQVTM and CDR2 ANQGSEA come from the germline V gene. In nucleotides, the CDR3 is TGCAGCGTTGAGACGTTTGCAACTAATGAAAAACTGTTTTTT. As protein: CSVETFATNEKLFF.

To note about this clone: The sample has other DNA sequences that encode this CDR3 too. The chain joins TRBV7-8 to TRBJ1-5; D is uncertain. The V and J ends lost 2 bases and 2 bases respectively, with 10 bases between them. This CDR3 has 15 amino acids. Germline loops: CDR1 SGHVS, CDR2 FQNEAQ. The DNA of the CDR3 is TGTGCCAGCAGCTTAAGGGAAAATGGCAATCAGCCCCAGCATTTT. Its protein product is CASSLRENGNQPQHF. The full variable domain, its missing parts supplied by reference TRBV7-8 and TRBJ1-5, is GAGVSQSPRYKVAKRGQDVALRCDPISGHVSLFWYQQALGQGPEFLTYFQNEAQLDKSGLPSDRFFAERPEGSVSTLKIQRTQQEDSAVYLCASSLRENGNQPQHFGDGTRLSIL.

This rearrangement joins TRBV10-2 to TRBJ1-4; 11 nucleotides agree with TRBD1. Unmatched junction bases numbered 8, after V lost 7 bases and J lost 10 bases. Germline loops: CDR1 WSHSY, CDR2 SAAADI. CDR3 length: 14 residues. The CDR3: CASTPRTGGGKLFF. The CDR3 DNA is TGCGCCAGCACCCCACGGACAGGGGGCGGAAAACTGTTTTTT.

About this clone itself: The same CDR3 is also encoded by other DNA sequences in this sample. The chain recombines TRBV6-1 with TRBJ1-1, with D uncertain. V lost 8 bases to trimming and J lost 4 bases, with 8 bases between them. Looked up from germline, CDR1 is MNHNS and CDR2 is SASEGT. The CDR3 contains 11 residues. The CDR3: CASSEGTEAFF. CDR3 bases: TGTGCCAGCTCCGAGGGCACTGAAGCTTTCTTT.

This chain links TRBV19 with TRBJ1-3; a possible D gene is TRBD1 (6 bases). Germline V lookup: CDR1 LNHDA, CDR2 SQIVND (reference sequence). The V end was cut by 10 bases, the J end by 9 bases, with 19 bases between. This CDR3 region has 13 residues. CDR3 bases: TGTGCCACGATGGACAGACCGGAAGGCACCATATATTTT. This gives the protein CATMDRPEGTIYF.

V gene TRBV15 combines with J gene TRBJ2-7; D is perhaps TRBD2 (6 bases). The V gene's germline CDR1 is LNHNV and CDR2 YYDKDF (reference sequence). V dropped 1 base and J dropped 0 bases, with 7 bases sitting between them. The CDR3 spans 14 residues. The CDR3 DNA follows: TGTGCCACCAGCAGAGGGGGGGACTCCTACGAGCAGTACTTC. Its protein is CATSRGGDSYEQYF.

V and J are TRBV19 and TRBJ1-3; weak D call: TRBD1 (5 bases). V lost 4 bases to trimming and J lost 5 bases, with 21 bases between them. Looked up from germline, CDR1 is LNHDA and CDR2 is SQIVND (reference sequence). The CDR3 is 17 amino acids. CDR3 DNA sequence: TGTGCCAGTAGTAGCTCTCCCCCCGGGGGAGTGAGAAACACCATATATTTT. This encodes CASSSSPPGGVRNTIYF. The variable domain in full, with the rest retrieved from reference TRBV19 and TRBJ1-3, is DGGITQSPKYLFRKEGQNVTLSCEQNLNHDAMYWYRQDPGQGLRLIYYSQIVNDFQKGDIAEGYSVSREKKESFPLTVTSAQKNPTAFYLCASSSSPPGGVRNTIYFGEGSWLTVV.

The CDR3 sequence is CAISDPLADLSYEQYF. Here the CDR3 DNA reads TGTGCCATCAGTGACCCGCTAGCGGACCTCTCCTACGAGCAGTACTTC. This chain joins TRBV10-3 and TRBJ2-7, with TRBD2 matching over 7 bases. The germline CDR1 and CDR2 sequences are ENHRY and SYGVKD. Trimming cost V 3 bases and J 0 bases; bases outside gene matches: 8. The CDR3 consists of 16 residues.

Here the CDR3 reads CASSPYSSGTAWRETQYF. The CDR3 DNA follows: TGTGCCAGCTCACCGTATAGTTCCGGGACCGCCTGGAGGGAGACCCAGTACTTC. The V gene is TRBV18, the J gene TRBJ2-5; the D gene could be TRBD1 or TRBD2 (5 bases each). V gave up 3 bases and J gave up 5 bases, with 25 bases separating them. The CDR3 extends over 18 amino acids. The germline CDR1 and CDR2 sequences are KGHSH and LQKENI.

This clone has more than one count but fewer than ten. The chain joins TRBV21-1 to TRBJ2-7; the D call TRBD2 from the table was never checked on the DNA. TRBV21-1 has pseudogene status. The CDR3 is 12 amino acids. The CDR3 nucleotides are TGTGCCAGGTGGTCTTTCGGGTACGAGCAGTACTTC. Amino acids: CARWSFGYEQYF.

The chain carries TRBV11-2 and TRBJ2-3, with 11 bases that match TRBD2. The CDR3 has 16 amino acids. Trimming at V came to 3 bases and at J to 3 bases, leaving 5 bases not matched to a gene. Germline values: CDR1 SGHAT, CDR2 FQNNGV. The DNA of the CDR3 is TGTGCCAGCAGCTTGGGGACTAGCGGCAAAACAGATACGCAGTATTTT. Its protein is CASSLGTSGKTDTQYF.

The chain links TRBV25-1 to TRBJ1-1; D gene ambiguous. V shed 6 bases and J shed 6 bases, with 8 bases lying between them. Per germline, CDR1 MGHDK and CDR2 SYGVNS. This CDR3 region has 11 residues. CDR3 bases: TGTGCCAGCAGCCTTCTGTCTGAAGCTTTCTTT. Translating it yields CASSLLSEAFF.

The V and J genes are TRBV2 and TRBJ1-4, with D possibly TRBD1 on 6 matching bases. The CDR3 contains 15 residues. The germline gives CDR1 SNHLY, CDR2 FYNNEI. V was trimmed by 2 bases and J by 4 bases, leaving 11 bases between them. CDR3 sequence: CASSEWGLINEKLFF. The CDR3 coding sequence is TGTGCCAGCAGTGAATGGGGGCTTATTAATGAAAAACTGTTTTTT.

This clone was observed a few times. The chain joins TRBV7-3 to TRBJ2-1; D uncertain. CDR3 length: 16 amino acids. Germline V gene data show CDR1 as SGHTA and CDR2 as FQGTGA. Between the trimmed V and J ends, which lost 1 base and 8 bases, there was a span of 18 bases. The DNA of the CDR3 is TGTGCCAGCAGCTTAAACCCGGCCACCAAAGGCGATGAGCAGTTCTTC. It codes for CASSLNPATKGDEQFF.

The genes are TRBV6-1 and TRBJ1-1; D might be TRBD1 (6 bases). This CDR3 has 15 amino acids. Trimming removed 2 bases from V and 1 base from J, with 11 bases in between. Germline V gene data show CDR1 as MNHNS and CDR2 as SASEGT. The CDR3 spells CASSELGARNTEAFF. The CDR3 nucleotides read TGTGCCAGCAGTGAATTGGGGGCAAGGAACACTGAAGCTTTCTTT.

This clone was detected only once. V and J are TRBV7-9 and TRBJ2-1; D may be TRBD2 (6 bases). With 8 bases removed from V and 0 bases from J, the gap between germline ends came to 14 bases. The CDR3 spans 15 residues. CDR1 SEHNR and CDR2 FQNEAQ come from the germline V gene (reference sequence). The DNA of the CDR3 is TGTGCCAGCTCAAGGGCGGGGAGCTCCTACAATGAGCAGTTCTTC. This gives the protein CASSRAGSSYNEQFF. The variable domain in full, completed from reference TRBV7-9 and TRBJ2-1, reads DTGVSQNPRHKITKRGQNVTFRCDPISEHNRLYWYRQTLGQGPEFLTYFQNEAQLEKSRLLSDRFSAERPKGSFSTLEIQRTEQGDSAMYLCASSRAGSSYNEQFFGPGTRLTVL.

The chain combines TRBV5-1 with TRBJ1-4, with TRBD1 matching 7 bases. V was pared by 4 bases and J by 7 bases, with 13 bases of the junction left unmatched. The CDR3 is made up of 16 amino acids. Germline loops: CDR1 SGHRS, CDR2 YFSETQ. CDR3: CASSGQALSGGEKLFF. CDR3 in DNA: TGCGCCAGCAGCGGACAGGCCTTGTCCGGCGGTGAAAAACTGTTTTTT. Full variable domain (rest looked up from reference TRBV5-1 and TRBJ1-4): KAGVTQTPRYLIKTRGQQVTLSCSPISGHRSVSWYQQTPGQGLQFLFEYFSETQRNKGNFPGRFSGRQFSNSRSEMNVSTLELGDSALYLCASSGQALSGGEKLFFGSGTQLSVL.

J is TRBJ1-1 and V is TRBV6-6; D possibly corresponds to TRBD1 (5 bases). Trimming left V 2 bases short and J 5 bases short, with 15 bases between. Germline V lookup: CDR1 MNHNY, CDR2 SVGAGI (reference sequence). CDR3 length: 15 amino acids. CDR3 coding DNA: TGTGCCAGCAGTTACCTGGGCAGGGCCGGGACTGAAGCTTTCTTT. Amino acids: CASSYLGRAGTEAFF.

The J gene is TRBJ2-1, the V gene TRBV28; 7 nucleotides agree with TRBD2. Unmatched junction bases numbered 4, after V lost 3 bases and J lost 5 bases. CDR3 length equals 14 residues. Germline values: CDR1 MDHEN, CDR2 SYDVKM. As DNA, the CDR3 is TGTGCCAGCAGTTTGCAACTAGCGAACAATGAGCAGTTCTTC. This encodes CASSLQLANNEQFF.

This clone showed up just a few times. The chain couples TRBV5-4 to TRBJ2-3; no definite D call. The V and J ends lost 1 base and 10 bases respectively, with 13 bases between them. CDR3 length equals 13 residues. Per germline, CDR1 SGHNT and CDR2 YYREEE (reference sequence). The CDR3 reads CASSLISARSQYF. The CDR3 DNA sequence: TGTGCCAGCAGCTTGATCAGCGCTCGGTCGCAGTATTTT.